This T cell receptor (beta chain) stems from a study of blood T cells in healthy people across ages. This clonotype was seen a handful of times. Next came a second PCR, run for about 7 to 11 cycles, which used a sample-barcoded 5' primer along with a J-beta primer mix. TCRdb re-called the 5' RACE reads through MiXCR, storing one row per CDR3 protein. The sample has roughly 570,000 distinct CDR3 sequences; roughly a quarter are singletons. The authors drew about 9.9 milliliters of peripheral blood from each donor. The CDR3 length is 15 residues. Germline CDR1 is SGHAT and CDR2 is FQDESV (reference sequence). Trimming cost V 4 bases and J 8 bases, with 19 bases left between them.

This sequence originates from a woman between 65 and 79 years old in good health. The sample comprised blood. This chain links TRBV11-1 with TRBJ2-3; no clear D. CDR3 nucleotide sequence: TGTGCCAGCAGCTCCGACTCCTTGCTTTCTGTTACGCAGTATTTT. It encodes CASSSDSLLSVTQYF.